This note documents a single T cell receptor beta chain sequence. The antigen is not known. This sample was taken from a study of T cells after yellow fever vaccination. As for the study in general: SMART-Seq v4 Ultra Low Input handled preparation of low-cell-number fractions. Notes on the study in general: A small proportion of clonotypes was detected in both the CD4 and CD8 compartments. Booster sampling recovered most clones from primary vaccination (96% CD4, approximately 90% CD8).

The study made its TCR cDNA through 5'RACE template switching. That step introduced a universal primer site along with UMIs. TCRdb passed the 5' RACE reads through MiXCR, listing each CDR3 protein once. The repertoire includes about 99,000 distinct CDR3 sequences, about 6% of them detected once, and about two fifths sits in the top ten. The CDR3 consists of 16 residues. Germline V gene data show CDR1 as MNHEY and CDR2 as SMNVEV (reference sequence). V was cut by 3 bases and J by 0 bases, with 13 bases left in between. The sequencing used CD8+ T cells sorted from PBMCs, collected 10 days after the yellow fever booster vaccination. The origin of this receptor is a man in his late teens or twenties who received the YFV17D yellow fever vaccine. The rearrangement uses TRBV27 and TRBJ2-3; no reliable D call. Here the CDR3 DNA reads TGTGCCAGCAGTTTGCGCGGACCAGCTAGCACAGATACGCAGTATTTT. Amino acid sequence: CASSLRGPASTDTQYF.